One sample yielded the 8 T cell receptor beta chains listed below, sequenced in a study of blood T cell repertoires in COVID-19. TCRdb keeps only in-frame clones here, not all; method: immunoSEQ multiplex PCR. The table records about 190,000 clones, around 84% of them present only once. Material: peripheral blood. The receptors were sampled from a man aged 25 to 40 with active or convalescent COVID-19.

This chain's CDR3 is CASSLQGPSSYNSPLHF. CDR3 DNA sequence: TGCGCCAGCAGCTTACAGGGTCCGAGCTCCTATAATTCACCCCTCCACTTT. The chain couples TRBV5-1 to TRBJ1-6; D might be TRBD1 (6 bases). CDR1 is SGHRS and CDR2 is YFSETQ in the germline V gene. V gave up 2 bases and J gave up 0 bases, with 12 bases separating them. The CDR3 contains 17 residues. Supplemented by reference TRBV5-1 and TRBJ1-6, the full variable domain reads KAGVTQTPRYLIKTRGQQVTLSCSPISGHRSVSWYQQTPGQGLQFLFEYFSETQRNKGNFPGRFSGRQFSNSRSEMNVSTLELGDSALYLCASSLQGPSSYNSPLHFGNGTRLTVT.

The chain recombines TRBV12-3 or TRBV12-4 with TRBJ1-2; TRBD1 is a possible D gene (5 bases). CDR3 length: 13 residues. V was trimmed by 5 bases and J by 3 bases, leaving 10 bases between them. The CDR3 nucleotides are TGTGCCAGCAGTGCCCAGGGCTACTATGGCTACACCTTC. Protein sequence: CASSAQGYYGYTF.

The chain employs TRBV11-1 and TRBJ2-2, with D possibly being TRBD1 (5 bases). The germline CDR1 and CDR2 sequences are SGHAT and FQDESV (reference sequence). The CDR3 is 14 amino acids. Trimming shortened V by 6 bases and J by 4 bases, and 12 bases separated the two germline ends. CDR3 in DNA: TGTGCCAGCAGAGGGGCCCTTAGCACCGGGGAGCTGTTTTTT. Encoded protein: CASRGALSTGELFF.

The CDR3 reads CATSLPGTGQQETQYF. In nucleotides, the CDR3 is TGTGCCACCAGCCTACCGGGGACAGGGCAACAAGAGACCCAGTACTTC. V usage is TRBV24-1 and J usage is TRBJ2-5; 9 positions match TRBD1. J lost 2 bases, V lost 7 bases, and 10 bases had no gene match. The CDR3 totals 16 residues. CDR1 KGHDR and CDR2 SFDVKD come from the germline V gene.

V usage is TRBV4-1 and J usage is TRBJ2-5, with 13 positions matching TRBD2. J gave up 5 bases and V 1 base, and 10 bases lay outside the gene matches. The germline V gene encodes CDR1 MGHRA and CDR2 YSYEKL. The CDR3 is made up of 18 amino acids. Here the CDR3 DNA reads TGCGCCAGCAGCCAAGTAAACATGGGACTAGCGGGGAGTGAGACCCAGTACTTC. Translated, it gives CASSQVNMGLAGSETQYF.

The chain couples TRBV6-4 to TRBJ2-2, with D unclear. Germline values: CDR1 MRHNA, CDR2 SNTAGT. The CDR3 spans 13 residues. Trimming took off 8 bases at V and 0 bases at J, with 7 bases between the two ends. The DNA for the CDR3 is TGTGCCAGCCAGGATACGAACACCGGGGAGCTGTTTTTT. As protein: CASQDTNTGELFF.

The CDR3 loop reads CASSYAGGQETQYF. CDR3 coding DNA: TGTGCCAGCAGCTATGCAGGGGGACAAGAGACCCAGTACTTC. The chain employs TRBV11-3 and TRBJ2-5; TRBD1 matches at 7 bases. The germline CDR1 and CDR2 sequences are SGHNT and YENEEA. V trimming: 4 bases; J trimming: 2 bases; junction bases outside the gene matches: 4. This CDR3 is built from 14 residues.

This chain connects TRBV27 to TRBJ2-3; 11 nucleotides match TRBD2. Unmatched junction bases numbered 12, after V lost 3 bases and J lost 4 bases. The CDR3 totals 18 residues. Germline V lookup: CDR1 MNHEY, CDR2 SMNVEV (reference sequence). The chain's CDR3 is CASSFLGTSGKGADTQYF. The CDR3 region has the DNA TGTGCCAGCAGTTTTTTGGGGACTAGCGGCAAGGGGGCAGATACGCAGTATTTT.